The clone carrying this TCR beta chain turned up a few times. The antigen is undetermined. The data originate from a study of T-cell reconstitution after alpha-beta-depleted transplantation in children. The TCRbeta library incorporated unique molecular identifiers. TCRdb redid the calling of the PCR reads with MiXCR, one entry per CDR3 protein. Of fewer than 550,000 distinct CDR3 sequences in the sample, roughly 15% were seen once. General study results and limits: Newly generated T cells supplied most T-cell counts and diversity one year post-transplant. Two months or so post-transplant, alpha-beta T cells reportedly derived from several hundred expanded graft clones. The study traced high day-60 TCRbeta diversity in some patients to surviving recipient T cells and thymic progenitors.

V lost 6 bases and J lost 4; bases outside the gene matches: 13. CDR1 is DFQATT, CDR2 SNEGSKA, per germline (reference sequence). CDR3 length equals 16 residues. The sequence was obtained from a boy under two years old who had a stem cell transplant for Wiskott-Aldrich syndrome, so the T cells may come from the graft donor. The specimen was PBMCs, mostly from graft donor cells, collected 360 days after TCRalphabeta/CD19-depleted stem cell transplant. This chain uses TRBV20-1 with TRBJ2-1; 9 nucleotides line up with TRBD2. The CDR3 coding sequence is TGCAGTGCCAGACACTTAGCGGGAGCCTCATACAATGAGCAGTTCTTC. Translating it yields CSARHLAGASYNEQFF.